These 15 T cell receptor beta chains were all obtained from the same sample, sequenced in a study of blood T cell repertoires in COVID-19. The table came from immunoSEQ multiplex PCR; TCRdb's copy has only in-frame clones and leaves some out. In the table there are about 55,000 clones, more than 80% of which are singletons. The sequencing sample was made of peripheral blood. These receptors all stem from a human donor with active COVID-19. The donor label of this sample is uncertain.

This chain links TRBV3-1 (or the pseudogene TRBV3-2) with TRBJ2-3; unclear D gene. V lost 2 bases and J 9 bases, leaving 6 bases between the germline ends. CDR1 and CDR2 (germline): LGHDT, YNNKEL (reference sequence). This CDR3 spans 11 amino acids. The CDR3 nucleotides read TGTGCCAGCAGCCAAATCGGGACGCAGTATTTT. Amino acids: CASSQIGTQYF.

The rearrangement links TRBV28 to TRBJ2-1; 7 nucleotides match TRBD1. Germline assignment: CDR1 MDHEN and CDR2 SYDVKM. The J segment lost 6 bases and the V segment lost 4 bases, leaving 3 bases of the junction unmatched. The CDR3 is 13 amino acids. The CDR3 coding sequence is TGTGCCAGCAGTTCCGGGACAGTCAATGAGCAGTTCTTC. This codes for CASSSGTVNEQFF. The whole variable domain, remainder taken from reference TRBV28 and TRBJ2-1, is DVKVTQSSRYLVKRTGEKVFLECVQDMDHENMFWYRQDPGLGLRLIYFSYDVKMKEKGDIPEGYSVSREKKERFSLILESASTNQTSMYLCASSSGTVNEQFFGPGTRLTVL.

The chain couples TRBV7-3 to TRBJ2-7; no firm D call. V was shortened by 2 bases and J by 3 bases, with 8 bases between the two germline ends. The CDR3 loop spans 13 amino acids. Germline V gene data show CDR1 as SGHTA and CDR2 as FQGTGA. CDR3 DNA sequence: TGTGCCAGCAGCTTAGATAGCAACTACGAGCAGTACTTC. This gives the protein CASSLDSNYEQYF.

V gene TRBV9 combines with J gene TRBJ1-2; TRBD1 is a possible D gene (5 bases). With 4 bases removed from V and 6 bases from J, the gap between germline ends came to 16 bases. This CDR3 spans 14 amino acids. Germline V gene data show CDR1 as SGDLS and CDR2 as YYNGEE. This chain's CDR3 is CASSYTGGRNGYTF. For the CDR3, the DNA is TGTGCCAGCAGCTATACCGGGGGTCGGAATGGCTACACCTTC.

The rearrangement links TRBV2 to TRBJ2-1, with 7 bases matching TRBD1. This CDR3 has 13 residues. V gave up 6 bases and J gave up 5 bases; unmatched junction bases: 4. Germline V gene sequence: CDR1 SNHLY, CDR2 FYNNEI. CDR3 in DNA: TGTGCCAGCAGGACAGGGCCTAACAATGAGCAGTTCTTC. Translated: CASRTGPNNEQFF.

The CDR3 loop is CASSKQGDTGELFF. The CDR3 DNA is TGTGCCAGCAGTAAACAGGGGGACACCGGGGAGCTGTTTTTT. The chain is built from TRBV2 and TRBJ2-2; 8 nucleotides agree with TRBD1. Trimming removed 5 bases from V and 3 bases from J; junction bases left unmatched: 2. The germline CDR1 and CDR2 sequences are SNHLY and FYNNEI. This CDR3 is built from 14 residues.

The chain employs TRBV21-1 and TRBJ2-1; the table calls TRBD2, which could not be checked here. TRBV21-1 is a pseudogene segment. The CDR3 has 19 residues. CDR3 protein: CASSKALDWRRVSYNEQFF. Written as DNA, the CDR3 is TGTGCCAGCAGCAAAGCGCTCGATTGGCGGAGGGTTTCTTACAATGAGCAGTTCTTC.

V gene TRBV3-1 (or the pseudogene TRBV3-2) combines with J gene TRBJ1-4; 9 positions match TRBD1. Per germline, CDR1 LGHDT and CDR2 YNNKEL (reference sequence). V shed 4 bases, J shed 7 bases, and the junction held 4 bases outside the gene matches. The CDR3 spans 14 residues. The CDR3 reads CASSRDRAFEKLFF. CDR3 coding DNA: TGTGCCAGCAGCCGGGACAGGGCTTTTGAAAAACTGTTTTTT.

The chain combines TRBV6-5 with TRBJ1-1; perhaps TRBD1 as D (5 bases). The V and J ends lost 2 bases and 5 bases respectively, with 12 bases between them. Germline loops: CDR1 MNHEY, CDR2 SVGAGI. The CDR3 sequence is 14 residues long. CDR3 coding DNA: TGTGCCAGCAGTTACCGGGACTCGAGTACTGAAGCTTTCTTT. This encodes CASSYRDSSTEAFF.

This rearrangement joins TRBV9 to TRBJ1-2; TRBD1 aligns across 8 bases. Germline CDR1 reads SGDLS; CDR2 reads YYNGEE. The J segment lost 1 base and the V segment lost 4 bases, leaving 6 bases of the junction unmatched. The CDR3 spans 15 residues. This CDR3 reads CASSTGTGVNYGYTF. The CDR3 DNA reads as TGTGCCAGCAGCACCGGGACAGGAGTTAACTATGGCTACACCTTC. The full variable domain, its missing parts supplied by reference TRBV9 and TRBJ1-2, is DSGVTQTPKHLITATGQRVTLRCSPRSGDLSVYWYQQSLDQGLQFLIQYYNGEERAKGNILERFSAQQFPDLHSELNLSSLELGDSALYFCASSTGTGVNYGYTFGSGTRLTVV.

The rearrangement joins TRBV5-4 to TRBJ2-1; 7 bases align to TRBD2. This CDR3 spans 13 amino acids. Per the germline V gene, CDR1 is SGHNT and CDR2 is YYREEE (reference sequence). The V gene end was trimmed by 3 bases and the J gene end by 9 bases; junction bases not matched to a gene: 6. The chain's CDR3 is CASSWTSESEQFF. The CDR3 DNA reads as TGTGCCAGCAGCTGGACTAGTGAAAGTGAGCAGTTCTTC. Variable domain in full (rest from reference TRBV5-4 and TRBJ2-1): ETGVTQSPTHLIKTRGQQVTLRCSSQSGHNTVSWYQQALGQGPQFIFQYYREEENGRGNFPPRFSGLQFPNYSSELNVNALELDDSALYLCASSWTSESEQFFGPGTRLTVL.

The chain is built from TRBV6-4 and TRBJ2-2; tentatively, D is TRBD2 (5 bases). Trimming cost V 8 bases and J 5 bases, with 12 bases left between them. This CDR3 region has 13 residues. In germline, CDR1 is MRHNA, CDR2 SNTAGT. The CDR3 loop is CASSPPGTGELFF. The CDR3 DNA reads TGTGCCAGCTCTCCGCCGGGGACCGGGGAGCTGTTTTTT.

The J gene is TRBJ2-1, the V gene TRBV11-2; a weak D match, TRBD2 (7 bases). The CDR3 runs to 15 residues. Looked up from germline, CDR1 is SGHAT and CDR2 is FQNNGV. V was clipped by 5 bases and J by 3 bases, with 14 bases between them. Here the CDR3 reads CASSKGGDFYNEQFF. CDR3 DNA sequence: TGTGCCAGCAGCAAGGGGGGGGACTTCTACAATGAGCAGTTCTTC.

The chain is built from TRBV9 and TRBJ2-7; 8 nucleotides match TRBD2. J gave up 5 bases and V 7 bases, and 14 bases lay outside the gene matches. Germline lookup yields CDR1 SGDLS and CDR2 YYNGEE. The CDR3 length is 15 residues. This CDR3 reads CASGPLGLGSNEQYF. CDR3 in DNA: TGTGCCAGCGGGCCTTTGGGACTAGGTTCCAACGAGCAGTACTTC.

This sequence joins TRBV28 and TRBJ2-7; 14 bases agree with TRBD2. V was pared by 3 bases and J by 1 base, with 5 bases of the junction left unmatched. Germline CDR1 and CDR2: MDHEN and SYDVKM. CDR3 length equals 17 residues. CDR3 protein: CASSLTSGRARSYEQYF. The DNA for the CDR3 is TGTGCCAGCAGTTTGACTAGCGGGAGGGCCAGGTCCTACGAGCAGTACTTC.